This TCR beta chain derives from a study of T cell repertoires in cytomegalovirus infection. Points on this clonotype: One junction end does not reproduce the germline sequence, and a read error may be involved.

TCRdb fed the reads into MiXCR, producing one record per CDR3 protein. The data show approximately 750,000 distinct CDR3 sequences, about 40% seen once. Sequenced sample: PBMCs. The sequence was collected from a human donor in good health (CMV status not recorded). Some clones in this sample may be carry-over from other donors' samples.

CDR3 loop: CASSEGGYEKYF. The CDR3 DNA reads as TGTGCCAGCAGTGAAGGGGGCTACGAGAAGTACTTC. This chain uses TRBV2 with TRBJ2-7; TRBD1 might be the D (5 bases). Germline CDR1 is SNHLY and CDR2 is FYNNEI. The length of the CDR3 is 12 residues.